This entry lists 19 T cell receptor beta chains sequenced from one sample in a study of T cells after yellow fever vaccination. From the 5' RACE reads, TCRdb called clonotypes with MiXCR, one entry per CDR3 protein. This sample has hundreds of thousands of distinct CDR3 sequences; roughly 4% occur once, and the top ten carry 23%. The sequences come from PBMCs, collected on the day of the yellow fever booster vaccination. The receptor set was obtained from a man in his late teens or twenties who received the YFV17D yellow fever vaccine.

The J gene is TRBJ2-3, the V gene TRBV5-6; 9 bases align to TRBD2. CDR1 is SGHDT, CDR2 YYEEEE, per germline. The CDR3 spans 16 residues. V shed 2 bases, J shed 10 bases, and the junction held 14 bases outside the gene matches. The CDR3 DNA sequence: TGTGCCAGCAGCTTATCGGGACTAGCTCCGACCGAGTCGCAGTATTTT. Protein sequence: CASSLSGLAPTESQYF.

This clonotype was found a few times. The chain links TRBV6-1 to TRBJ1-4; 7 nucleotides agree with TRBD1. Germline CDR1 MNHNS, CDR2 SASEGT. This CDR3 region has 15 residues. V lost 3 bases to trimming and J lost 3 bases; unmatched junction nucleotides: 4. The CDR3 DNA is TGTGCCAGCAGTGACGACAGGGCCTCTAATGAAAAACTGTTTTTT. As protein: CASSDDRASNEKLFF.

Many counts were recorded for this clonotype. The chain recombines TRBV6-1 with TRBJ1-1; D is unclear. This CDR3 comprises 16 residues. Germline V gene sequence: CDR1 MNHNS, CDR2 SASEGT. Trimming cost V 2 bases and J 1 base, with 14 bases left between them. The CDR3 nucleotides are TGTGCCAGCAGTGAATGGGAGAAGGGAACGAACACTGAAGCTTTCTTT. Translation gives CASSEWEKGTNTEAFF.

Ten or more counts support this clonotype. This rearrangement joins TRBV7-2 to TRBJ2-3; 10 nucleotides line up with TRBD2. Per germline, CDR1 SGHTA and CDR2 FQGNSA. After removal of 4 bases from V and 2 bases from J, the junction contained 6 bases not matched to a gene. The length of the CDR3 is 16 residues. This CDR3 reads CASSYPGLAPTDTQYF. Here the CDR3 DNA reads TGTGCCAGCAGCTACCCGGGACTAGCGCCCACAGATACGCAGTATTTT.

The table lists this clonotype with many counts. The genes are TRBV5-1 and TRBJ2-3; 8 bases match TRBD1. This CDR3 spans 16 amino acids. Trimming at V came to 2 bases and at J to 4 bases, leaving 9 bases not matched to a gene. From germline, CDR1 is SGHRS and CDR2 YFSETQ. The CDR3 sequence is CASSFLRTGSSDTQYF. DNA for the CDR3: TGCGCCAGCAGCTTTCTAAGGACAGGGTCGTCAGATACGCAGTATTTT.

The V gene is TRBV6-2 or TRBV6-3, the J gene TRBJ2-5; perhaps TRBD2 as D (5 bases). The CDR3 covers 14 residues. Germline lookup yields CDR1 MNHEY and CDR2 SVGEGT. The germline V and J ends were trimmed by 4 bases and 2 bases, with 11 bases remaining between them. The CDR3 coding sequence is TGTGCCAGCAGTTCACTAGTTGGGCAAGAGACCCAGTACTTC. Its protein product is CASSSLVGQETQYF.

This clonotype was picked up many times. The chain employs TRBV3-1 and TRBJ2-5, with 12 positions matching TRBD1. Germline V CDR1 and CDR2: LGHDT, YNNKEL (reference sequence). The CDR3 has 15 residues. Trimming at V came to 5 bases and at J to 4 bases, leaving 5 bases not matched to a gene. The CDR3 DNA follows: TGTGCCAGCAGCTACCGGGACAGGGGGCGAGAGACCCAGTACTTC. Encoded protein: CASSYRDRGRETQYF.

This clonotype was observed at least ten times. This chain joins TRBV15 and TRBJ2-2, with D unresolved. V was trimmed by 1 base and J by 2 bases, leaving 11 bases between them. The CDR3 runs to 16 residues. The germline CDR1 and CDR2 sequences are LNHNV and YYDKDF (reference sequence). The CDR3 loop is CATSRVLTQNTGELFF. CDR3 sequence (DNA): TGTGCCACCAGCAGAGTCCTTACACAAAACACCGGGGAGCTGTTTTTT.

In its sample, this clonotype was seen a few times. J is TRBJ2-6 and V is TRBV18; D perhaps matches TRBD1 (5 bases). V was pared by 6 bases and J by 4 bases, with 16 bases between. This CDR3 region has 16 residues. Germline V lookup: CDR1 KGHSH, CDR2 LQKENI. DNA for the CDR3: TGTGCCAGCTCCAACGGGCAGGGAACCGGGGCCAACGTCCTGACTTTC. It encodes CASSNGQGTGANVLTF.

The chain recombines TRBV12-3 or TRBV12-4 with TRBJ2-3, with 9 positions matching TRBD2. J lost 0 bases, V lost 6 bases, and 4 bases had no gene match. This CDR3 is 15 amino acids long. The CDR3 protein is CASRGAGGSTDTQYF. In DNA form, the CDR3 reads TGTGCCAGCAGGGGAGCGGGGGGAAGCACAGATACGCAGTATTTT.

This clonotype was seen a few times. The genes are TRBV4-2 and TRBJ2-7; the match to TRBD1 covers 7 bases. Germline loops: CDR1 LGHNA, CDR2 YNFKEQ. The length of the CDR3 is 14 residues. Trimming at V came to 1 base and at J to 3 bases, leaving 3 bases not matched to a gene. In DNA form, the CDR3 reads TGTGCCAGCAGCCAAGGGGCAGGGGGCTACGAGCAGTACGTC. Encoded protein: CASSQGAGGYEQYV.

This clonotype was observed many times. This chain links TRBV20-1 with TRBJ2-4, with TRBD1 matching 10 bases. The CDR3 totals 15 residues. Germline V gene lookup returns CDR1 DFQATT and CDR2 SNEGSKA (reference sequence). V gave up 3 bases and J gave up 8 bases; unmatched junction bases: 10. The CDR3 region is CSARTGGTGDDIQYF. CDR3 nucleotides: TGCAGTGCTAGGACCGGGGGGACAGGGGATGACATTCAGTACTTC.

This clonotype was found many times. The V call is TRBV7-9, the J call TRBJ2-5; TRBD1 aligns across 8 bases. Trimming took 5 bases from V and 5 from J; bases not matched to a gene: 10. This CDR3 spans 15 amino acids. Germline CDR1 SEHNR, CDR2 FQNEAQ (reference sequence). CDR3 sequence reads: CASSPDRGGGETQYF. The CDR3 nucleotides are TGTGCCAGCAGCCCAGACAGGGGAGGTGGGGAGACCCAGTACTTC. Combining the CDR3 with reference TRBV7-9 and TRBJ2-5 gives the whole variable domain DTGVSQNPRHKITKRGQNVTFRCDPISEHNRLYWYRQTLGQGPEFLTYFQNEAQLEKSRLLSDRFSAERPKGSFSTLEIQRTEQGDSAMYLCASSPDRGGGETQYFGPGTRLLVL.

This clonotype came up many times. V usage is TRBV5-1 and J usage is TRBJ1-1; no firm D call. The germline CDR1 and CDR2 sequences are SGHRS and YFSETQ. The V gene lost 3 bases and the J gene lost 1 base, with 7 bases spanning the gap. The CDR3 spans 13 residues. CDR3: CASSSDGNTEAFF. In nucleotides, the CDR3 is TGCGCCAGCAGCTCGGACGGGAACACTGAAGCTTTCTTT.

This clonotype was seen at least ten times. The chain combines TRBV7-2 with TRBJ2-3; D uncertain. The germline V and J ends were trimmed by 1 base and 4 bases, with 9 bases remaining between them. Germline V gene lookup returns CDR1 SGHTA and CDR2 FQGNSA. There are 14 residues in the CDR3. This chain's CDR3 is CASSLVGGADTQYF. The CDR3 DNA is TGTGCCAGCAGCTTAGTTGGTGGGGCAGATACGCAGTATTTT.

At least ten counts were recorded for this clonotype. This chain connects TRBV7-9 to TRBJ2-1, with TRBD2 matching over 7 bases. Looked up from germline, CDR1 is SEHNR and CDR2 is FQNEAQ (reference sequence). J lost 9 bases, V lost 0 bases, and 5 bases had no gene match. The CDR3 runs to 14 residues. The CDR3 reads CASSLALSGGEQFF. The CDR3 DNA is TGTGCCAGCAGCTTAGCTCTATCGGGGGGTGAGCAGTTCTTC. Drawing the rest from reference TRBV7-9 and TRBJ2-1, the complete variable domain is DTGVSQNPRHKITKRGQNVTFRCDPISEHNRLYWYRQTLGQGPEFLTYFQNEAQLEKSRLLSDRFSAERPKGSFSTLEIQRTEQGDSAMYLCASSLALSGGEQFFGPGTRLTVL.

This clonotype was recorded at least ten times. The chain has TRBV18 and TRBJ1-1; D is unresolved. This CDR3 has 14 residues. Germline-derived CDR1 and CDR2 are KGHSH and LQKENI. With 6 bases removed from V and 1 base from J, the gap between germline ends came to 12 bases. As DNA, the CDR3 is TGTGCCAGCTCGTCGAGGGAAGAGAACACTGAAGCTTTCTTT. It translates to CASSSREENTEAFF. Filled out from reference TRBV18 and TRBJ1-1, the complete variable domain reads NAGVMQNPRHLVRRRGQEARLRCSPMKGHSHVYWYRQLPEEGLKFMVYLQKENIIDESGMPKERFSAEFPKEGPSILRIQQVVRGDSAAYFCASSSREENTEAFFGQGTRLTVV.

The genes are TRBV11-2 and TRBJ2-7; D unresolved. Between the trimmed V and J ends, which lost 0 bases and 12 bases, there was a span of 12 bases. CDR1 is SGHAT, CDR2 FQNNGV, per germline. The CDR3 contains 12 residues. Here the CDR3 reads CASSLDSSLRYF. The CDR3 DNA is TGTGCCAGCAGCTTAGATTCATCATTGAGGTACTTC.

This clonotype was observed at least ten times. The CDR3 nucleotides are TGCAGTGCTAGAGAGGGGACTAGCGGGGGAACGCAAGAGACCCAGTACTTC. This translates into CSAREGTSGGTQETQYF. The chain has TRBV20-1 and TRBJ2-5; 14 bases align to TRBD2. CDR1 is DFQATT and CDR2 is SNEGSKA in the germline V gene (reference sequence). This CDR3 contains 17 residues. V lost 0 bases, J lost 2 bases, and 5 bases stayed unmatched.